Listed below are T cell receptor beta chains from one sample, sequenced in a study of T cell repertoires in cytomegalovirus infection. Via MiXCR, TCRdb re-called the reads, giving one row per CDR3 protein. The table has about a million distinct CDR3 sequences, 30% to 40% seen once. Their antigen targets remain unknown. Source: cultured CD8+ T cells from PBMCs, taken from culture after CMV antigen stimulation. These receptors were collected from a human donor in good health (CMV status not recorded). Some clones in this sample may be carry-over from other donors' samples. Both conserved end residues are part of each CDR3. The D gene is left open where the match is weak. Size values are once, few and many counts, or a class for expanded clones, and some rows have none.

>NA|few|TRBJ2-1|TRBV9
TGTGCCAGCAGCGCCCCGGGGAGCTCCTACAATGAGCAGTTCTTC
CASSAPGSSYNEQFF
>TRBD1|few|TRBJ1-2|TRBV24-1
TGTGCCACCAGTGCCTGGACAGGGGTAAACTATGGCTACACCTTC
CATSAWTGVNYGYTF
>NA|many|TRBJ2-5|TRBV7-8
TGTGCCAGCAGCCTAACACGGGTTGAGACCCAGTACTTC
CASSLTRVETQYF
>NA|NA|TRBJ2-3|TRBV19
TGTGCCAGTTCCTCCGGGACCGAAGACCCCACAGATACGCAGTATTTT
CASSSGTEDPTDTQYF
>NA|many|TRBJ1-1|TRBV6-6
TGTGCCAGCACATGGACAGCATTTCTTACGGTCAACACTGAAGCTTTCTTT
CASTWTAFLTVNTEAFF
>NA|NA|TRBJ2-1|TRBV7-9
TGTGCCAGCAGTCATACGTCCCCCTACAATGAGCAGTTCTTC
CASSHTSPYNEQFF
>TRBD1|NA|TRBJ1-2|TRBV29-1
TGCAGCGCTGATGACAGGGCCGACGGCTACACCTTC
CSADDRADGYTF
>NA|many|TRBJ2-3|TRBV12-3/TRBV12-4
TGTGCCAGCAGTTTCCCTACTTACACAGATACGCAGTATTTT
CASSFPTYTDTQYF
>NA|few|TRBJ1-2|TRBV7-6
TGTGCCAGCAGCCCCATGGAGGGAGTGCCTGGCTACACCTTC
CASSPMEGVPGYTF
>NA|few|TRBJ2-5|TRBV6-5
TGTGCCAGCAGTTACTCCCAACTCAGGGCAGGCGAAAGCGGGGAGACCCAGTACTTC
CASSYSQLRAGESGETQYF
>NA|NA|TRBJ2-1|TRBV4-2
TGTGCCAGCAGCCAAGATAAGGGAGTGAGCTCCTACAATGAGCAGTTCTTC
CASSQDKGVSSYNEQFF
>NA|NA|TRBJ1-1|TRBV7-6
TGTGCCAGCAGCCCTGACACGTACATGAACACTGAAGCTTTCTTT
CASSPDTYMNTEAFF
>TRBD1|few|TRBJ2-1|TRBV5-4
TGTGCCAGCAGCTTGGGGGACAGATTTAATGAGCAGTTCTTC
CASSLGDRFNEQFF
>TRBD2|NA|TRBJ2-1|TRBV7-9
TGTGCCAGCAGCTTTCCGCGGGGGGCCAGGGACAATGAGCAGTTCTTC
CASSFPRGARDNEQFF
>NA|few|TRBJ1-6|TRBV27
TGTGCCAGCAGTCCCACCCGGGTCTCCCTGAGAACCCTCCACTTT
CASSPTRVSLRTLHF
>NA|NA|TRBJ2-1|TRBV4-2
TGTGCCAGCAGCCAAAGGAGGGGGGGCTACAATGAGCAGTTCTTC
CASSQRRGGYNEQFF
>NA|many|TRBJ1-2|TRBV2
TGTGCCAGCAGTGAAGCAGGGCCCTCGGGGGGCTACACCTTC
CASSEAGPSGGYTF
>NA|NA|TRBJ2-1|TRBV20-1
TGCAGTGCTACCAACAGGGGGGAGGGATTTTACAAAGAGCAGTTCTTC
CSATNRGEGFYKEQFF
>NA|few|TRBJ2-7|TRBV12-3/TRBV12-4
TGTGCCAGCAGTTTAACTGCGTGGGGAGAGCAGTACTTC
CASSLTAWGEQYF
>TRBD1|NA|TRBJ1-1|TRBV6-2/TRBV6-3
TGTGCCAGCAGTTACGATGGACAGGGGATAGACACTGAAGCTTTCTTT
CASSYDGQGIDTEAFF
>NA|NA|TRBJ1-1|TRBV4-2
TGTGCCGGCAGCCAAGAGGCAGGGTCCGCGAACACTGAAGCTTTCTTT
CAGSQEAGSANTEAFF
>NA|few|TRBJ1-2|TRBV7-6
TGTGCCAGCAGTACAGGCCTAGCTAACTATGGCTACACCTTC
CASSTGLANYGYTF
>TRBD1|NA|TRBJ1-5|TRBV4-3
TGCGCCAGCAGTCGTACAGGGGACACCAATCAGCCCCAGCATTTT
CASSRTGDTNQPQHF
>TRBD1|NA|TRBJ1-2|TRBV7-9
TGTGCCAGCAGCTTCGGGACAGGGATCCCCTATGGCTACACCTTC
CASSFGTGIPYGYTF
>NA|few|TRBJ1-5|TRBV19
TGTGCCAGCACGCCCCGGGACTTCATTAGCAATCAGCCCCAGCATTTT
CASTPRDFISNQPQHF
>NA|NA|TRBJ2-1|TRBV19
TGTGCCAGTAGGAGGGGGGTGGGGGGGCCGTACAATGAGCAGTTCTTC
CASRRGVGGPYNEQFF
>NA|NA|TRBJ1-2|TRBV15
TGTGCCACCAGCAGCCTCTGGGGCGAGTTCTATGGCTACACCTTC
CATSSLWGEFYGYTF
>TRBD1|NA|TRBJ1-5|TRBV19
TGTGCCAGTAGTACCCCGGGACAGGGATACAATCAGCCCCAGCATTTT
CASSTPGQGYNQPQHF
>NA|NA|TRBJ1-2|TRBV12-3/TRBV12-4
TGTGCCAGCAGTTTAGGGTTCGACCCTCATGGCTACACCTTC
CASSLGFDPHGYTF